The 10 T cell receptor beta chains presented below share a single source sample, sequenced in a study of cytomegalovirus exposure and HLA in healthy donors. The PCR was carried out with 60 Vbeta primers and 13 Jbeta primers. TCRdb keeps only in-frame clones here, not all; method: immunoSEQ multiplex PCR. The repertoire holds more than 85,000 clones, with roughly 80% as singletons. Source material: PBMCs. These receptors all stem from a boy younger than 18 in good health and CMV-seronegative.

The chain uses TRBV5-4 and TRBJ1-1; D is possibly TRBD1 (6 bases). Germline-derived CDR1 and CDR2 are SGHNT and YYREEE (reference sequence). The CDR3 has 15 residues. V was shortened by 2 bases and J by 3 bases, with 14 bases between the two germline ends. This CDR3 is CASSFGGQGDTEAFF. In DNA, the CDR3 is TGTGCCAGCAGCTTCGGGGGGCAAGGAGACACTGAAGCTTTCTTT.

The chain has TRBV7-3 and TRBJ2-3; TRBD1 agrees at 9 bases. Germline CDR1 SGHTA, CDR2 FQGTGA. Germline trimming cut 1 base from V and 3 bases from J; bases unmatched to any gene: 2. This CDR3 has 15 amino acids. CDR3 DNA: TGTGCCAGCAGCTTAATCGGGACAGGGACAGATACGCAGTATTTT. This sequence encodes CASSLIGTGTDTQYF.

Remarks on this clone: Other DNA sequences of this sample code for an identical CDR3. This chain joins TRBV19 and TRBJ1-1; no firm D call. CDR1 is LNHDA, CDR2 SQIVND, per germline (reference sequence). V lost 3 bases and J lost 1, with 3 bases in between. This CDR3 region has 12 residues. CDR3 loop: CASSIQNTEAFF. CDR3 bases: TGTGCCAGTAGTATCCAGAACACTGAAGCTTTCTTT.

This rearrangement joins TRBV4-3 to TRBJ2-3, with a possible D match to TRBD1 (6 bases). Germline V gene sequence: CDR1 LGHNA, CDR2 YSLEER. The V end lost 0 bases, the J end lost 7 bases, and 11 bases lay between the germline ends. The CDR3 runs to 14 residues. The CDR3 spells CASSQDVGGNTQYF. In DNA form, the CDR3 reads TGCGCCAGCAGCCAAGATGTAGGGGGAAATACGCAGTATTTT.

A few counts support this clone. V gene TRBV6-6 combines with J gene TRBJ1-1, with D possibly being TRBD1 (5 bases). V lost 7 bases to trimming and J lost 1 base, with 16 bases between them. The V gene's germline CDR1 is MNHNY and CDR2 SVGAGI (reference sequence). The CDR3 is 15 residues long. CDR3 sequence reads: CASTRLSGANTEAFF. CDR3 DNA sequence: TGTGCCAGCACGCGCCTTAGCGGGGCGAACACTGAAGCTTTCTTT.

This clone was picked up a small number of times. The CDR3 sequence is CASSRERDYGYTF. CDR3 in DNA: TGCGCCAGCAGCCGGGAGCGGGACTATGGCTACACCTTC. The rearrangement uses TRBV5-1 and TRBJ1-2, with D unresolved. The CDR3 is 13 residues long. The germline V gene has CDR1 SGHRS and CDR2 YFSETQ. V was trimmed by 4 bases and J by 3 bases, leaving 10 bases between them. Looking up the rest from reference TRBV5-1 and TRBJ1-2 gives the full variable domain: KAGVTQTPRYLIKTRGQQVTLSCSPISGHRSVSWYQQTPGQGLQFLFEYFSETQRNKGNFPGRFSGRQFSNSRSEMNVSTLELGDSALYLCASSRERDYGYTFGSGTRLTVV.

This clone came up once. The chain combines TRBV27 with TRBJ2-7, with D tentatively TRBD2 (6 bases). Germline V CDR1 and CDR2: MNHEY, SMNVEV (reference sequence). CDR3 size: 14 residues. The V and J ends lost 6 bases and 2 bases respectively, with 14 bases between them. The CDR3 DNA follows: TGTGCCAGCAGACCCGGGACTTGGACCTACGAGCAGTACTTC. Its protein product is CASRPGTWTYEQYF.

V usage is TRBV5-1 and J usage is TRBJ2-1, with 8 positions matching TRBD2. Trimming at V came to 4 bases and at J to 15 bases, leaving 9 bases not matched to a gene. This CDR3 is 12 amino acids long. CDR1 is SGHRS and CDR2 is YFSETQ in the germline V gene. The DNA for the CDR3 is TGCGCCAGCAGCACTAGCGGCAATAGTCCGTTCTTC. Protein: CASSTSGNSPFF.

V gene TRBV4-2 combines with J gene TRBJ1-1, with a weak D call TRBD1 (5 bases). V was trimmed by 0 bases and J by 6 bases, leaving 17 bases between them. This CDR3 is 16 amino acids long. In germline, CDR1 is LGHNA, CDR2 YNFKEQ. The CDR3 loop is CASSQDLRGSRSEAFF. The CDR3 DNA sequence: TGTGCCAGCAGCCAAGATCTTAGGGGTAGTCGGTCTGAAGCTTTCTTT.

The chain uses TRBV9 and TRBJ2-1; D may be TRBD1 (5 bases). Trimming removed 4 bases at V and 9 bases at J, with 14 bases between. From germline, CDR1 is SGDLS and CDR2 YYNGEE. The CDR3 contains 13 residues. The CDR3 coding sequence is TGTGCCAGCAGCTCCTGGGGCTCTGGTGAGCAGTTCTTC. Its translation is CASSSWGSGEQFF.